The entry that follows covers one T cell receptor beta chain sequence. The antigen this receptor binds is unknown. No base qualities exist here, and no much larger clone lies one base off it. The entire amount of isolated RNA was reverse transcribed using the High Capacity cDNA Reverse Transcription Kit, so the sequenced TCRB transcripts were expressed ones. Deep immunoSEQ sequencing was performed on naive, central memory and regulatory T cell samples, with an average of roughly 3.6 million total reads per sample. Sorted cells were lysed in RLT buffer, and RNA was extracted using DNase-treated RNeasy Micro or Mini kits according to cell number. Each cell subset was processed separately to prevent cross-contamination, with patient and healthy donor samples processed together. The immunoSEQ multiplex PCR was used to amplify TCRB sequences from cDNA, yielding 87-bp fragments that span the CDR3 region. Sequencing of the amplicons was performed on the Illumina HiSeq platform. The study's own analysis went as follows. PCR bias was computationally corrected using synthetic template baselines, reads within Hamming distance 2 were collapsed, and singletons that could not be merged were discarded. By aligning reads against IMGT, V, D and J genes, CDR3 length, and insertions or deletions at six rearrangement sites were assigned. Clonotype counts were normalized to sorted cell number within each subset before computing true diversity and Gini coefficients with the tcR R package. The overlap coefficient, calculated on TCRB nucleotide sequences, was used to measure repertoire sharing. Out-of-frame TCRB sequences from naive cells were analyzed as a proxy for the pre-selection repertoire. The clones in this table, taken by TCRdb from immuneACCESS, are in-frame only. Not every clone is retained; where verified, under half of the shortfall comes from an unresolved V gene, and the cause of the rest is unknown. V, J and clone size were drawn from that table, and D and trimming were deduced from the DNA. This sample comprises 300,000 to 450,000 clones, around 13% of them detected only once. The ten largest clones add up to 0.017% of the sample.

The data were obtained in a study of beta chain features in type 1 diabetes (dated by TCRdb to 2016 to 2019). Regarding the study in general: Mean age, gender distribution, total cell number and subset yield were not different between patients and healthy donors. The study compared TCRB repertoires of sorted circulating CD4+ T cell subsets between recently diagnosed type 1 diabetes patients and matched healthy donors. A total of approximately 110,000,000 sorted cells were examined across all samples, and a strong correlation was observed between cell number per subset and RNA yield. Whereas all 30 or so donors provided naive and central memory subsets, regulatory and stem cell-like memory subsets were isolated from just 8 patients and roughly eight healthy donors. Findings and caveats that apply to the study as a whole: PCR may preferentially amplify shorter templates, but because patient and control samples were amplified and corrected together, any resulting skew would affect both groups equally. Because the HLA sub-analyses included only small numbers of individuals, any influence of HLA type on TCRB rearrangement was left unresolved. Fewer insertions and more nucleotide deletions at VDJ recombination sites were observed in patients with type 1 diabetes, implying thymic rearrangement abnormalities. Naive, central memory and regulatory TCRB repertoires appeared to be more similar among patients than among healthy donors. Sequencing cDNA rather than genomic DNA could over-represent highly expressing activated cells, although activation and CD3 levels did not differ between groups. Type 1 diabetes patients showed a moderate but significant shortening of TCRB CDR3 length in all four CD4+ subsets.

From each donor, a single peripheral blood sample of about 100 mL on average was drawn into heparinised tubes. Using a panel that included CD45RO, CCR7, CD25, CD127, CD95 and CD27, naive, central memory, regulatory and stem cell-like memory CD4+ T cells were sorted on a BD FACSAria II. Every sorted population had a purity above 95%. PBMCs were separated immediately by Lymphoprep density gradient centrifugation and were stained directly, without being cultured. So that batch effects would be minimized, each experiment stained and sorted samples in pairs, pairing one healthy donor with one patient. Sequenced material: naive CD4+ T cells from blood. This specimen's cell subset or site label, per the study, means: true naive CD4+ T cells. This TCR came from a man younger than 30 in good health.

The CDR3 region has the sequence CAWSVRRSQVEQYF. The nucleotide sequence is TGTGCCTGGAGTGTACGCAGGTCTCAGGTCGAGCAGTACTTC. The rearranged chain carries TRBV30 and TRBJ2-5; the D gene assignment is ambiguous. Near its end, the DNA agrees better with TRBJ2-7, so the J call may be wrong. The CDR3 contains 14 residues, cysteine and phenylalanine counted. The CDR3 DNA has 42 bases and is translated from base 1. In the germline V gene (reference sequence), CDR1 corresponds to GTSNPN and CDR2 to SVGIG.